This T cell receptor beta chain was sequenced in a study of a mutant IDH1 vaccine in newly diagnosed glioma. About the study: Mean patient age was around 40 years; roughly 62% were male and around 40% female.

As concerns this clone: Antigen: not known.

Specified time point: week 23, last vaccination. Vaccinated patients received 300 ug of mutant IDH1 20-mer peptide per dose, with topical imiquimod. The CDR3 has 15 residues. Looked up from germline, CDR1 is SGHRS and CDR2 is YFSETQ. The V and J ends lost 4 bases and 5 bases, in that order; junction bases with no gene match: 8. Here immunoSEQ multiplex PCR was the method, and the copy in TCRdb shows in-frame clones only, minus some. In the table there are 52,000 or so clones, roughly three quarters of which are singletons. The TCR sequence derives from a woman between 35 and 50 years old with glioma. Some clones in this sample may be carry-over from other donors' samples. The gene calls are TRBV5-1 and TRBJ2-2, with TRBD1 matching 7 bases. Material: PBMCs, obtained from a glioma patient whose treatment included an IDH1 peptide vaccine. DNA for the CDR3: TGCGCCAGCAGCAACCAACAGGGGTGGACCGGGGAGCTGTTTTTT. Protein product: CASSNQQGWTGELFF.